The 32 T cell receptor beta chains below come from one sample, sequenced in a study of regulatory T cells in long-lasting Graves disease. The time point: newly diagnosed GD, antithyroid drugs for less than 3 months. Scientists built the TCR library using RNA that was extracted from PBMCs. Investigators prepared the TCR beta libraries by applying iRepertoire HTBI primers and Arm-PCR of CDR3 regions. TCRdb processed the multiplex PCR reads anew with MiXCR; each CDR3 protein has one entry. The sample shows 510,000 or so distinct CDR3 sequences, 12% of them seen only once. These data were likewise used in another study, on T cells in Graves' hyperthyroidism and ophthalmopathy.

Sequencing was performed on peripheral blood mononuclear cells (PBMCs), taken at new diagnosis, from a patient treated with antithyroid drugs. Source of these receptors: a woman between 25 and 40 years old with Graves disease.

The table lists this clonotype with a few counts. The chain employs TRBV20-1 and TRBJ2-7; the D gene is possibly TRBD1 (6 bases). V lost 0 bases, J lost 3 bases, and 9 bases lay in between. CDR1 DFQATT and CDR2 SNEGSKA come from the germline V gene (reference sequence). This CDR3 is 13 amino acids long. The CDR3 nucleotides are TGCAGTGCTAGAGAGGGGGCAGTCTACGAGCAGTACTTC. As protein: CSAREGAVYEQYF.

The chain recombines TRBV6-1 with TRBJ2-4, with D possibly TRBD1 on 6 matching bases. Germline V CDR1 and CDR2: MNHNS, SASEGT. V dropped 8 bases and J dropped 7 bases, with 15 bases sitting between them. The CDR3 has 13 residues. The CDR3 DNA follows: TGTGCCAGCGGTCCTGACAGGCAGAACATTCAGTACTTC. As protein: CASGPDRQNIQYF.

This clonotype was picked up many times. The genes are TRBV2 and TRBJ1-5; D may be TRBD1 (5 bases). The V gene's germline CDR1 is SNHLY and CDR2 FYNNEI. V was clipped by 6 bases and J by 6 bases, with 15 bases between them. The CDR3 totals 14 residues. CDR3 sequence: CASRIVGVSQPQHF. As DNA, the CDR3 is TGTGCCAGCAGGATCGTGGGGGTAAGTCAGCCCCAGCATTTT.

This clonotype appeared many times. The chain carries TRBV24-1 and TRBJ2-1, with TRBD2 identical over 7 bases. Germline CDR1 is KGHDR and CDR2 is SFDVKD. Losses at the gene ends were 3 bases for V and 1 base for J; bases not matched to a gene: 11. This CDR3 spans 18 amino acids. Here the CDR3 DNA reads TGTGCCACCAGTGATCCCCTCCCTAGCGGAGGGTCCTACAATGAGCAGTTCTTC. Protein: CATSDPLPSGGSYNEQFF.

V gene TRBV4-2 combines with J gene TRBJ1-2, with unresolved D. V was trimmed by 0 bases and J by 4 bases, leaving 9 bases between them. This CDR3 comprises 14 residues. In germline, CDR1 is LGHNA, CDR2 YNFKEQ. The CDR3: CASSQDEAVYGYTF. The CDR3 DNA reads as TGTGCCAGCAGCCAAGATGAGGCTGTCTATGGCTACACCTTC.

This clonotype came up many times. V is TRBV28 and J is TRBJ2-3; 12 positions match TRBD2. CDR3 size: 16 residues. The V and J ends lost 9 bases and 3 bases, in that order; junction bases with no gene match: 10. CDR1 is MDHEN, CDR2 SYDVKM, per germline. CDR3 DNA sequence: TGTGCCAGTTCTCCTAGCGGGAGGGGGAGAACAGATACGCAGTATTTT. This codes for CASSPSGRGRTDTQYF. Looking up the rest from reference TRBV28 and TRBJ2-3 gives the full variable domain: DVKVTQSSRYLVKRTGEKVFLECVQDMDHENMFWYRQDPGLGLRLIYFSYDVKMKEKGDIPEGYSVSREKKERFSLILESASTNQTSMYLCASSPSGRGRTDTQYFGPGTRLTVL.

J is TRBJ2-7 and V is TRBV11-2; 9 bases align to TRBD2. The CDR3 has 17 residues. Germline CDR1 is SGHAT and CDR2 is FQNNGV. V dropped 0 bases and J dropped 3; count of bases not matched to a gene: 9. CDR3 region: CASSLDRYPSGNYEQYF. CDR3 in DNA: TGTGCCAGCAGCTTAGATCGCTATCCTAGCGGGAACTACGAGCAGTACTTC.

This chain's CDR3 is CASSRTGGFVLAKNIQYF. The CDR3 DNA is TGTGCCAGCAGTAGAACAGGGGGTTTTGTACTAGCCAAAAACATTCAGTACTTC. This sequence joins TRBV2 and TRBJ2-4; 8 bases match TRBD1. V lost 5 bases and J lost 0; bases outside the gene matches: 12. Looked up from germline, CDR1 is SNHLY and CDR2 is FYNNEI. The length of the CDR3 is 18 residues.

The genes are TRBV29-1 and TRBJ1-2, with D unresolved. V lost 4 bases and J 5 bases, leaving 5 bases between the germline ends. Germline CDR1 reads SQVTM; CDR2 reads ANQGSEA. The length of the CDR3 is 10 residues. CDR3 coding DNA: TGCAGCGTTGCAGAGTATGGCTACACCTTC. It yields the protein CSVAEYGYTF.

This clonotype was seen at least ten times. This chain links TRBV19 with TRBJ2-3, with D tentatively TRBD2 (6 bases). Germline values: CDR1 LNHDA, CDR2 SQIVND (reference sequence). The CDR3 extends over 14 amino acids. The V end lost 1 base, the J end lost 4 bases, and 9 bases lay between the germline ends. CDR3 nucleotides: TGTGCCAGTAGTATAGTGACGGGAGCAGATACGCAGTATTTT. Amino acids: CASSIVTGADTQYF.

This clonotype was counted at least ten times. The chain couples TRBV20-1 to TRBJ2-1; 11 nucleotides align to TRBD2. There are 15 residues in the CDR3. The germline CDR1 and CDR2 sequences are DFQATT and SNEGSKA (reference sequence). V shed 3 bases and J 8 bases; nucleotides not matched to a gene: 9. CDR3 sequence reads: CSARDLAGGGHEQFF. The DNA for the CDR3 is TGCAGTGCTAGGGATCTAGCGGGAGGTGGCCATGAGCAGTTCTTC.

This clonotype appeared many times. The gene calls are TRBV7-8 and TRBJ2-3; D possibly corresponds to TRBD2 (6 bases). This CDR3 region has 15 residues. Germline-derived CDR1 and CDR2 are SGHVS and FQNEAQ. Between the trimmed V and J ends, which lost 5 bases and 0 bases, there was a span of 12 bases. The CDR3 sequence: CASSRRSGSTDTQYF. The CDR3 bases are TGTGCCAGCAGCCGGCGAAGCGGGAGCACAGATACGCAGTATTTT.

A note on this clonotype: A much larger clone lies one base from this, so it may be a read error. J is TRBJ2-1 and V is TRBV7-2; 10 positions match TRBD2. The ends lost 0 bases at V and 12 bases at J; junction bases unmatched: 5. Germline values: CDR1 SGHTA, CDR2 FQGNSA. The CDR3 spans 14 residues. The CDR3 nucleotides are TGTGCCAGCAGCTTAGCTCTAGCGGGAGATGTGCAGTTCTTC. Translation gives CASSLALAGDVQFF.

J is TRBJ2-1 and V is TRBV9; D unresolved. The CDR3 is 14 residues long. The germline gives CDR1 SGDLS, CDR2 YYNGEE. V was pared by 3 bases and J by 4 bases, with 11 bases between. The DNA of the CDR3 is TGTGCCAGCAGCGCTGGGCCCCCTTACAATGAGCAGTTCTTC. The encoded protein is CASSAGPPYNEQFF.

At least ten counts were recorded for this clonotype. The V and J genes are TRBV27 and TRBJ1-6, with D perhaps TRBD1 (5 bases). The CDR3 consists of 12 residues. In germline, CDR1 is MNHEY, CDR2 SMNVEV (reference sequence). Trimming left V 11 bases short and J 2 bases short, with 7 bases between. The chain's CDR3 is CAAGPYNSPLHF. In DNA, the CDR3 is TGTGCCGCGGGACCCTATAATTCACCCCTCCACTTT.

This clonotype was counted between two and nine times. This chain links TRBV9 with TRBJ1-6; no clear D. Germline V lookup: CDR1 SGDLS, CDR2 YYNGEE. This CDR3 contains 15 residues. Trimming pared 4 bases from V and 7 bases from J, leaving 15 bases between. This CDR3 is CASSTGPSNNSPLHF. The CDR3 region has the DNA TGTGCCAGCAGCACCGGGCCCAGCAACAATTCACCCCTCCACTTT. The whole variable domain, remainder taken from reference TRBV9 and TRBJ1-6, is DSGVTQTPKHLITATGQRVTLRCSPRSGDLSVYWYQQSLDQGLQFLIQYYNGEERAKGNILERFSAQQFPDLHSELNLSSLELGDSALYFCASSTGPSNNSPLHFGNGTRLTVT.

This clonotype was recorded once. This sequence joins TRBV20-1 and TRBJ1-2, with TRBD1 matching 10 bases. CDR1 is DFQATT, CDR2 SNEGSKA, per germline (reference sequence). With 5 bases clipped from V and 4 bases from J, the junction kept 10 bases outside the gene matches. CDR3 length equals 15 residues. CDR3 residues: CSAPRDRGLPYGYTF. CDR3 coding DNA: TGCAGTGCTCCCCGAGACAGGGGGCTCCCCTATGGCTACACCTTC.

The chain combines TRBV11-2 with TRBJ1-4; possible D gene TRBD1, 6 bases. Trimming removed 1 base from V and 6 bases from J, with 9 bases in between. CDR1 is SGHAT, CDR2 FQNNGV, per germline. This CDR3 is 14 amino acids long. CDR3 in amino acids: CASSLGTDDEKLFF. CDR3 bases: TGTGCCAGCAGCTTAGGGACAGATGATGAAAAACTGTTTTTT.

At least ten counts were recorded for this clonotype. V usage is TRBV19 and J usage is TRBJ2-1, with 11 bases that match TRBD2. The V segment lost 7 bases and the J segment 6 bases; nucleotides outside the gene matches: 11. Germline lookup yields CDR1 LNHDA and CDR2 SQIVND (reference sequence). CDR3 length equals 16 residues. The CDR3 region has the DNA TGTGCCAGTATTTCTAGCGGGAGGTCATCTCTCAATGAGCAGTTCTTC. Its translation is CASISSGRSSLNEQFF.

This clonotype was detected ten times or more. This chain uses TRBV30 with TRBJ1-1; no definite D call. Germline lookup yields CDR1 GTSNPN and CDR2 SVGIG (reference sequence). CDR3 length equals 13 residues. Trimming took off 0 bases at V and 0 bases at J, with 5 bases between the two ends. The CDR3 region has the DNA TGTGCCTGGAGTGTCATTATGAACACTGAAGCTTTCTTT. Translating gives CAWSVIMNTEAFF.

The chain links TRBV2 to TRBJ2-7, with D perhaps matching TRBD1 or TRBD2 (5 bases each). This CDR3 has 14 residues. V dropped 11 bases and J dropped 7 bases, with 24 bases sitting between them. Germline lookup yields CDR1 SNHLY and CDR2 FYNNEI. The CDR3 loop is CAGTRDSGLGEQYF. CDR3 DNA sequence: TGTGCCGGCACCCGGGATTCGGGGCTCGGGGAGCAGTACTTC.

The chain employs TRBV20-1 and TRBJ2-1; 10 bases line up with TRBD2. The length of the CDR3 is 17 residues. Trimming at V came to 5 bases and at J to 1 base, leaving 11 bases not matched to a gene. Germline CDR1 reads DFQATT; CDR2 reads SNEGSKA (reference sequence). The CDR3 DNA reads TGCAGTGCTCAAGGCCTAGCGGGAGAGGTGTCCTACAATGAGCAGTTCTTC. Residues: CSAQGLAGEVSYNEQFF.

The chain uses TRBV11-1 and TRBJ1-6; perhaps TRBD1 as D (5 bases). CDR3 size: 15 residues. Germline lookup yields CDR1 SGHAT and CDR2 FQDESV (reference sequence). Deletions cut 2 bases from V and 7 bases from J, with 12 bases between. CDR3 amino acids: CASSLQGTKNSPLHF. The CDR3 nucleotides read TGTGCCAGCAGCTTACAGGGAACCAAGAATTCACCCCTCCACTTT.

In this sample, this clonotype turned up many times. The chain employs TRBV27 and TRBJ2-7; D ambiguous. The CDR3 consists of 15 residues. Germline V gene sequence: CDR1 MNHEY, CDR2 SMNVEV (reference sequence). Between the trimmed V and J ends, which lost 0 bases and 2 bases, there was a span of 11 bases. The CDR3 protein is CASSLSRSVAYEQYF. CDR3 bases: TGTGCCAGCAGTTTATCCCGAAGTGTTGCCTACGAGCAGTACTTC.

The chain uses TRBV7-8 and TRBJ1-5, with a weak D call TRBD1 (5 bases). The germline V gene encodes CDR1 SGHVS and CDR2 FQNEAQ. The CDR3 covers 14 residues. The V and J ends lost 2 bases and 7 bases respectively, with 12 bases between them. The CDR3 bases are TGTGCCAGCAGCTTATACGGGGGGGGGCAGCCCCAGCATTTT. This encodes CASSLYGGGQPQHF.

Remarks on this clonotype: A far larger clone is one nucleotide away, so this likely arose from a read error. Given the absence of the conserved phenylalanine or tryptophan at the CDR3 end, a read error is likely. DNA for the CDR3: TGTGCCAGCAGCTTACGTAATGAGCAGTTCTTG. Its translation is CASSLRNEQFL. The chain recombines TRBV11-2 with TRBJ2-5; unclear D gene. The J call may be wrong; the DNA end is better matched by TRBJ2-1. CDR1 is SGHAT, CDR2 FQNNGV, per germline. The CDR3 totals 11 residues.

Many counts were recorded for this clonotype. The DNA for the CDR3 is TGTGCCAGCAGTGATGGCGGGAGGGCCATAGATACGCAGTATTTT. Its protein product is CASSDGGRAIDTQYF. V gene TRBV2 combines with J gene TRBJ2-3, with 9 nucleotides matching TRBD2. Germline values: CDR1 SNHLY, CDR2 FYNNEI. The V segment lost 3 bases and the J segment 5 bases; nucleotides outside the gene matches: 6. The CDR3 spans 15 residues.

This clonotype was found many times. This sequence joins TRBV12-3 or TRBV12-4 and TRBJ1-2, with unresolved D. The CDR3 sequence is 13 residues long. Trimming took 1 base from V and 7 from J, leaving 10 bases between them. Here the CDR3 reads CASSLGLYAGYTF. Here the CDR3 DNA reads TGTGCCAGCAGTTTAGGTCTATATGCTGGCTACACCTTC.

This clonotype was observed many times. V is TRBV11-2 and J is TRBJ1-3; D gene unclear. Germline-derived CDR1 and CDR2 are SGHAT and FQNNGV. Trimming removed 3 bases from V and 2 bases from J, with 20 bases in between. The CDR3 runs to 18 residues. In DNA form, the CDR3 reads TGTGCCAGCAGCTTTGACGGTCTCGGGCTGCTTACTGGAAACACCATATATTTT. Residues: CASSFDGLGLLTGNTIYF. Full variable domain (rest looked up from reference TRBV11-2 and TRBJ1-3): EAGVAQSPRYKIIEKRQSVAFWCNPISGHATLYWYQQILGQGPKLLIQFQNNGVVDDSQLPKDRFSAERLKGVDSTLKIQPAKLEDSAVYLCASSFDGLGLLTGNTIYFGEGSWLTVV.

This clonotype was observed many times. The genes are TRBV20-1 and TRBJ2-7; D might be TRBD2 (7 bases). V lost 1 base, J lost 2 bases, and 15 bases lay in between. The CDR3 consists of 15 residues. Germline CDR1 is DFQATT and CDR2 is SNEGSKA (reference sequence). The CDR3 spells CSARVGEGGPYEQYF. DNA for the CDR3: TGCAGTGCTAGAGTCGGGGAGGGGGGGCCCTACGAGCAGTACTTC.

This clonotype was observed at least ten times. The chain employs TRBV6-1 and TRBJ2-1; TRBD2 agrees at 12 bases. Germline values: CDR1 MNHNS, CDR2 SASEGT. The V gene end was trimmed by 10 bases and the J gene end by 6 bases; junction bases not matched to a gene: 7. The CDR3 covers 14 residues. The CDR3 DNA follows: TGTGCCACCTGGACTAGCGGGACGGCCAATGAGCAGTTCTTC. It is translated as CATWTSGTANEQFF.

This chain connects TRBV27 to TRBJ2-1, with 11 bases identical to TRBD2. CDR1 and CDR2 from the germline V gene are MNHEY and SMNVEV (reference sequence). The CDR3 runs 20 residues. J lost 5 bases, V lost 4 bases, and 19 bases had no gene match. The chain's CDR3 is CASSSYGRIAGGPRNNEQFF. The CDR3 nucleotides read TGTGCCAGCAGTTCATACGGAAGAATAGCGGGAGGGCCCAGAAACAATGAGCAGTTCTTC.